This entry describes one T cell receptor (beta chain). The antigen is unknown. This CDR3 is built from 10 residues. Germline V gene data show CDR1 as MNHEY and CDR2 as SVGAGI. The V and J ends lost 8 bases and 6 bases respectively, with 8 bases between them. The source of the sample is a study of CD8+ T cells in alopecia areata. The study, taken as a whole, reports: Among the cells sequenced in scalp samples are also the resident alphabeta T cells of normal skin.

Alopecia areata patients gave lesional scalp punch biopsies and peripheral blood samples. Isolated RNA was reverse transcribed into cDNA used as the sequencing template. Assay used: immunoSEQ multiplex PCR; TCRdb lists only in-frame clones, some missing. The sample yields 100,000 to 150,000 clones, approximately 47% seen once. This clonotype was obtained from a human donor with alopecia areata. The rearrangement links TRBV6-5 to TRBJ2-7; D gene unclear. The sequenced sample was NKG2D-low CD8+ T cells sorted from blood. CDR3 sequence reads: CASGSFEQYF. In nucleotides, the CDR3 is TGTGCCAGCGGCTCTTTCGAGCAGTACTTC.